These 11 T cell receptor beta chains were all obtained from the same sample, sequenced in a study of cytomegalovirus exposure and HLA in healthy donors. Method: immunoSEQ multiplex PCR; TCRdb's copy keeps in-frame clones and lacks some. The sample yields tens of thousands of clones, 89% seen once. The sequenced material came from PBMCs. Source of these receptors: a woman aged 18-29 years in good health and CMV-seronegative.

This clone was recorded a few times. The V gene is TRBV7-9, the J gene TRBJ1-1, with D possibly being TRBD1 (5 bases). The V end was cut by 5 bases, the J end by 0 bases, with 16 bases between. The CDR3 is 16 amino acids. Germline lookup yields CDR1 SEHNR and CDR2 FQNEAQ (reference sequence). This CDR3 is CASSTGHSRVNTEAFF. As DNA, the CDR3 is TGTGCCAGCAGCACCGGACACTCTAGGGTGAACACTGAAGCTTTCTTT.

The chain uses TRBV28 and TRBJ1-1, with 8 bases identical to TRBD1. There are 15 residues in the CDR3. Germline CDR1 reads MDHEN; CDR2 reads SYDVKM. The V segment lost 10 bases and the J segment 6 bases; nucleotides outside the gene matches: 16. In DNA form, the CDR3 reads TGTGCCATTAGACAGGGGAATATCCTTAATTCTGAAGCTTTCTTT. As protein: CAIRQGNILNSEAFF.

This chain joins TRBV4-1 and TRBJ1-2; 7 bases are a match to TRBD1. The CDR3 covers 14 residues. In germline, CDR1 is MGHRA, CDR2 YSYEKL. Trimming took 6 bases from V and 4 from J; bases not matched to a gene: 8. The CDR3, as DNA: TGCGCCAGCAGGCCGGGGACAGTGAGCTATGGCTACACCTTC. This encodes CASRPGTVSYGYTF.

The V call is TRBV5-4, the J call TRBJ2-7; tentatively, D is TRBD1 (5 bases). This CDR3 has 16 amino acids. V shed 2 bases and J shed 2 bases, with 17 bases lying between them. Per the germline V gene, CDR1 is SGHNT and CDR2 is YYREEE (reference sequence). CDR3 amino acids: CASSFSKGSGTYEQYF. CDR3 nucleotides: TGTGCCAGCAGCTTCTCTAAGGGGTCAGGAACCTACGAGCAGTACTTC.

V usage is TRBV18 and J usage is TRBJ1-4; D is perhaps TRBD1 (5 bases). This CDR3 has 13 amino acids. CDR1 is KGHSH and CDR2 is LQKENI in the germline V gene. Trimming left V 3 bases short and J 7 bases short, with 9 bases between. CDR3 in amino acids: CASSPGGTEKLFF. CDR3 coding DNA: TGTGCCAGCTCACCCGGGGGTACTGAAAAACTGTTTTTT.

This clone occurred a few times. The rearrangement uses TRBV25-1 and TRBJ1-1, with no clear D. CDR3 length: 14 amino acids. Germline assignment: CDR1 MGHDK and CDR2 SYGVNS. V dropped 4 bases and J dropped 3 bases, with 12 bases sitting between them. The CDR3 reads CASSVSGYHTEAFF. CDR3 sequence (DNA): TGTGCCAGCAGTGTCAGCGGTTACCACACTGAAGCTTTCTTT. Combining the CDR3 with reference TRBV25-1 and TRBJ1-1 gives the whole variable domain EADIYQTPRYLVIGTGKKITLECSQTMGHDKMYWYQQDPGMELHLIHYSYGVNSTEKGDLSSESTVSRIRTEHFPLTLESARPSHTSQYLCASSVSGYHTEAFFGQGTRLTVV.

The gene calls are TRBV29-1 and TRBJ2-2; TRBD2 aligns across 10 bases. The CDR3 contains 15 residues. V trimming: 4 bases; J trimming: 3 bases; junction bases outside the gene matches: 5. Germline V CDR1 and CDR2: SQVTM, ANQGSEA. CDR3 nucleotide sequence: TGCAGCGTTGGAAGACTAGCGGGTGACACCGGGGAGCTGTTTTTT. Its translation: CSVGRLAGDTGELFF.

V gene TRBV10-3 combines with J gene TRBJ1-2; D perhaps matches TRBD1 (6 bases). The CDR3 contains 14 residues. The germline V gene encodes CDR1 ENHRY and CDR2 SYGVKD. With 2 bases removed from V and 1 base from J, the gap between germline ends came to 8 bases. In DNA form, the CDR3 reads TGTGCCATCAGTGAGGCAGGGGATAACTATGGCTACACCTTC. Protein: CAISEAGDNYGYTF.

The chain couples TRBV28 to TRBJ1-2, with a possible D match to TRBD1 (5 bases). CDR3 size: 15 residues. V dropped 5 bases and J dropped 3 bases, with 16 bases sitting between them. Germline assignment: CDR1 MDHEN and CDR2 SYDVKM. The CDR3 DNA reads as TGTGCCAGCAGTATAGGTGGGGCGATGGACTATGGCTACACCTTC. It specifies CASSIGGAMDYGYTF.

This clone showed up just a few times. V is TRBV29-1 and J is TRBJ2-7; a weak D match, TRBD2 (5 bases). Looked up from germline, CDR1 is SQVTM and CDR2 is ANQGSEA. The CDR3 has 14 amino acids. The V end lost 6 bases, the J end lost 2 bases, and 17 bases lay between the germline ends. For the CDR3, the DNA is TGCAGCGTGGCTGACTACCCCAAGACCTACGAGCAGTACTTC. This codes for CSVADYPKTYEQYF.

The rearrangement links TRBV19 to TRBJ1-5, with a possible D match to TRBD1 (6 bases). CDR1 LNHDA and CDR2 SQIVND come from the germline V gene (reference sequence). The length of the CDR3 is 13 residues. The V end was cut by 5 bases, the J end by 5 bases, with 10 bases between. DNA for the CDR3: TGTGCCAGTAGTCGGACAGAGTATCAGCCCCAGCATTTT. It is translated as CASSRTEYQPQHF.